Listed here are 11 T cell receptor beta chains from one sample, sequenced in a study of blood T cell repertoires in COVID-19. Data came from immunoSEQ multiplex PCR; TCRdb stores just in-frame clones and leaves some out. The sample has approximately 84,000 clones; over 80% are singletons. Specimen: peripheral blood. The receptors were sampled from a human donor in a cohort sampled during active COVID-19.

DNA of the CDR3: TGTGCCAGCAGTTTAGTTGGCCGTCATGAAAAACTGTTTTTT. It yields the protein CASSLVGRHEKLFF. This chain connects TRBV28 to TRBJ1-4, with D hard to call. V gave up 2 bases and J gave up 6 bases, with 10 bases separating them. The germline V gene has CDR1 MDHEN and CDR2 SYDVKM. This CDR3 has 14 amino acids.

The rearrangement joins TRBV30 to TRBJ1-2; D is possibly TRBD1 (6 bases). The CDR3 runs 13 residues. V lost 4 bases to trimming and J lost 1 base, with 10 bases between them. CDR1 and CDR2 (germline): GTSNPN, SVGIG (reference sequence). The CDR3 region is CAWKQGFNYGYTF. The CDR3 DNA follows: TGTGCCTGGAAGCAGGGGTTTAACTATGGCTACACCTTC.

The rearrangement uses TRBV6-5 and TRBJ1-2; 7 nucleotides line up with TRBD1. CDR3 size: 14 residues. The V and J ends lost 2 bases and 8 bases, in that order; junction bases with no gene match: 8. CDR1 and CDR2 (germline): MNHEY, SVGAGI. CDR3 sequence reads: CASSYTDRSWGYTF. The CDR3 DNA reads TGTGCCAGCAGTTACACGGACAGGTCGTGGGGCTACACCTTC.

The rearrangement uses TRBV19 and TRBJ2-7; 8 nucleotides line up with TRBD2. J lost 3 bases, V lost 3 bases, and 1 base had no gene match. This CDR3 comprises 13 residues. The germline CDR1 and CDR2 sequences are LNHDA and SQIVND (reference sequence). This chain's CDR3 is CASSIGGVYEQYF. CDR3 DNA: TGTGCCAGTAGTATCGGGGGGGTCTACGAGCAGTACTTC.

This chain joins TRBV6-6 and TRBJ2-7; weak D call: TRBD2 (6 bases). The V end lost 5 bases, the J end lost 4 bases, and 9 bases lay between the germline ends. The CDR3 extends over 12 amino acids. Germline V gives CDR1 MNHNY, CDR2 SVGAGI (reference sequence). CDR3 nucleotide sequence: TGTGCCAGCAGTCCGGGACTTTACGAGCAGTACTTC. This translates into CASSPGLYEQYF.

This chain's CDR3 is CASSNPGGWDTEAFF. CDR3 coding DNA: TGTGCCAGCAGTAACCCAGGGGGATGGGACACTGAAGCTTTCTTT. This sequence joins TRBV6-5 and TRBJ1-1; 7 nucleotides match TRBD1. The V gene end was trimmed by 5 bases and the J gene end by 3 bases; junction bases not matched to a gene: 9. Per the germline V gene, CDR1 is MNHEY and CDR2 is SVGAGI. The CDR3 runs 15 residues.

This clone was picked up a small number of times. The CDR3 DNA follows: TGTGCCAGCAGCTTAGCGGGGCAGGGCAAAACCTACGAGCAGTACTTC. Translated: CASSLAGQGKTYEQYF. The chain links TRBV7-8 to TRBJ2-7, with D perhaps TRBD1 (5 bases). This CDR3 has 16 residues. CDR1 and CDR2 from the germline V gene are SGHVS and FQNEAQ. With 0 bases removed from V and 2 bases from J, the gap between germline ends came to 14 bases.

This chain uses TRBV7-9 with TRBJ2-3, with 7 bases aligning to TRBD2. V dropped 5 bases and J dropped 6; count of bases not matched to a gene: 8. Germline assignment: CDR1 SEHNR and CDR2 FQNEAQ (reference sequence). This CDR3 contains 14 residues. Here the CDR3 DNA reads TGTGCCAGCAGCAGGGCGGGAGCTGGGGATACGCAGTATTTT. Encoded protein: CASSRAGAGDTQYF.

The rearrangement joins TRBV12-3 or TRBV12-4 to TRBJ1-5; D is unclear. V was trimmed by 2 bases and J by 4 bases, leaving 6 bases between them. The CDR3 sequence is 13 residues long. The CDR3 DNA is TGTGCCAGCAGTTTAAACGGGAATCAGCCCCAGCATTTT. Its protein product is CASSLNGNQPQHF.

This chain links TRBV5-1 with TRBJ1-4, with D possibly being TRBD1 (5 bases). Between the trimmed V and J ends, which lost 0 bases and 0 bases, there was a span of 12 bases. CDR1 and CDR2 (germline): SGHRS, YFSETQ. This CDR3 has 17 amino acids. The DNA for the CDR3 is TGCGCCAGCAGCTTGGGGACAATCAGGGCAACTAATGAAAAACTGTTTTTT. Translating it yields CASSLGTIRATNEKLFF.

The chain recombines TRBV7-9 with TRBJ2-2; possible D gene TRBD1, 6 bases. The CDR3 is 16 residues long. In germline, CDR1 is SEHNR, CDR2 FQNEAQ (reference sequence). The germline V and J ends were trimmed by 1 base and 4 bases, with 13 bases remaining between them. CDR3 sequence: CASSLVAGERTGELFF. CDR3 coding DNA: TGTGCCAGCAGCTTAGTAGCAGGGGAGCGCACCGGGGAGCTGTTTTTT.